The following is a T cell receptor beta chain sequence with its context. The data originate from a study of T cells after somatic rescue of genetic block. Clones were sequenced by immunoSEQ multiplex PCR, and TCRdb holds only the in-frame ones, with some missing. Here the sample spans around 50,000 clones, 90% to 96% being singletons. V was pared by 2 bases and J by 4 bases, with 9 bases between. There are 13 residues in the CDR3. Germline loops: CDR1 SGHRS, CDR2 YFSETQ. The genes are TRBV5-1 and TRBJ1-1, with a weak D call TRBD1 (6 bases). The TCR sequence derives from a child younger than two. Sequencing input: peripheral blood mononuclear cells (PBMCs). The CDR3, as DNA: TGCGCCAGCAGCTTACAGGGAAGCACTGAAGCTTTCTTT. It specifies CASSLQGSTEAFF.